This T cell receptor (beta chain) is from a study of cytomegalovirus exposure and HLA in healthy donors. In germline, CDR1 is SEHNR, CDR2 FQNEAQ (reference sequence). V lost 3 bases and J lost 3, with 6 bases in between. This CDR3 has 12 amino acids. Amplification used 60 Vbeta primers and 13 Jbeta primers. Sequencing used immunoSEQ multiplex PCR; TCRdb keeps in-frame clones, though not all of them. The table lists about 130,000 clones, about 80% of them singletons. Material: PBMCs. The chain has TRBV7-9 and TRBJ2-7, with no clear D. This TCR was sampled from a man aged 25 to 45 in good health and CMV-seronegative. The CDR3 here is CASSFSVYEQYF. The CDR3 DNA follows: TGTGCCAGCAGCTTTTCAGTCTACGAGCAGTACTTC. Filled out from reference TRBV7-9 and TRBJ2-7, the complete variable domain reads DTGVSQNPRHKITKRGQNVTFRCDPISEHNRLYWYRQTLGQGPEFLTYFQNEAQLEKSRLLSDRFSAERPKGSFSTLEIQRTEQGDSAMYLCASSFSVYEQYFGPGTRLTVT.